This TCR beta chain was obtained from a study of T cell changes during pregnancy in multiple sclerosis. V was trimmed by 2 bases and J by 8 bases, leaving 4 bases between them. Germline-derived CDR1 and CDR2 are LNHDA and SQIVND (reference sequence). This CDR3 has 12 amino acids. The assay was immunoSEQ multiplex PCR, and TCRdb's table has in-frame clones only and misses some. The sample includes 57,000 or so clones, roughly 90% of them seen just once. This chain uses TRBV19 with TRBJ1-6; no clear D gene. This material consisted of peripheral blood, taken in the second trimester of pregnancy. The source of this sequence is a female donor with multiple sclerosis, enrolled in a pregnancy study. Here the CDR3 reads CASSIQDSPLHF. CDR3 DNA sequence: TGTGCCAGTAGTATACAGGATTCACCCCTCCACTTT.